The 21 T cell receptor beta chains below were found in one sample sequenced in a study of T cell responses to AZD1222 COVID-19 vaccine. The table came from immunoSEQ multiplex PCR; TCRdb's copy has only in-frame clones and leaves some out. The sample has about 100,000 clones; around 89% are singletons. Sample: peripheral blood, taken on day 0 of AZD1222 vaccination. The origin of the receptors is an adult in good health.

The genes are TRBV13 and TRBJ1-4; D is undetermined. Per the germline V gene, CDR1 is PRHDT and CDR2 is FYEKMQ (reference sequence). This CDR3 comprises 13 residues. V dropped 3 bases and J dropped 8 bases, with 10 bases sitting between them. In DNA form, the CDR3 reads TGTGCCAGCAGCTTGCGGTTGGGGGAAAAACTGTTTTTT. Amino acid sequence: CASSLRLGEKLFF.

This chain connects TRBV2 to TRBJ1-5, with D possibly matching TRBD1 (6 bases). V lost 8 bases and J 0 bases, leaving 14 bases between the germline ends. Looked up from germline, CDR1 is SNHLY and CDR2 is FYNNEI. The CDR3 spans 15 residues. The CDR3 DNA reads TGTGCCAGCTGGGCAGGGGCCTATAGCAATCAGCCCCAGCATTTT. It yields the protein CASWAGAYSNQPQHF.

This chain uses TRBV11-3 with TRBJ1-4, with 9 bases that match TRBD1. Germline V gene sequence: CDR1 SGHNT, CDR2 YENEEA. The CDR3 is made up of 14 amino acids. The trim removed 6 bases at V and 3 bases at J, leaving 2 bases unmatched. In DNA, the CDR3 is TGTGCCAGCAGGCGGACAGGGGCTAATGAAAAACTGTTTTTT. It yields the protein CASRRTGANEKLFF.

The chain employs TRBV7-6 and TRBJ2-3; D remains unclear. This CDR3 comprises 15 residues. Deletions cut 1 base from V and 1 base from J, with 9 bases between. In germline, CDR1 is SGHVS, CDR2 FNYEAQ. For the CDR3, the DNA is TGTGCCAGCAGCTTAGACAGCTACCGCACAGATACGCAGTATTTT. Translating gives CASSLDSYRTDTQYF.

The rearrangement uses TRBV6-5 and TRBJ2-1; a possible D gene is TRBD1 (7 bases). The CDR3 is 15 residues long. The germline CDR1 and CDR2 sequences are MNHEY and SVGAGI. Trimming shortened V by 2 bases and J by 7 bases, and 15 bases separated the two germline ends. CDR3 amino acids: CASSYPTTGRNEQFF. CDR3 nucleotides: TGTGCCAGCAGTTACCCCACGACAGGGAGGAATGAGCAGTTCTTC.

The chain recombines TRBV4-3 with TRBJ2-3; TRBD2 aligns across 13 bases. The CDR3 consists of 16 residues. The germline V gene encodes CDR1 LGHNA and CDR2 YSLEER. V was pared by 1 base and J by 6 bases, with 4 bases of the junction left unmatched. The CDR3 DNA sequence: TGCGCCAGCAGCCAAGCGGGACTAGCGGGAACGGATACGCAGTATTTT. Translating gives CASSQAGLAGTDTQYF.

This rearrangement joins TRBV11-3 to TRBJ1-1; 9 bases match TRBD1. The CDR3 is 16 residues long. Germline V gives CDR1 SGHNT, CDR2 YENEEA. V lost 4 bases to trimming and J lost 3 bases; unmatched junction nucleotides: 9. The chain's CDR3 is CASSWGQGGGDTEAFF. The DNA of the CDR3 is TGTGCCAGCAGCTGGGGACAGGGAGGAGGTGACACTGAAGCTTTCTTT.

The genes are TRBV30 and TRBJ1-5; no clear D gene. Per the germline V gene, CDR1 is GTSNPN and CDR2 is SVGIG (reference sequence). CDR3 size: 13 residues. V was clipped by 5 bases and J by 3 bases, with 11 bases between them. Written as DNA, the CDR3 is TGTGCCTGGGGGGAGGGCAACAATCAGCCCCAGCATTTT. Translated, it gives CAWGEGNNQPQHF. Full variable domain (remainder filled in from reference TRBV30 and TRBJ1-5): SQTIHQWPATLVQPVGSPLSLECTVEGTSNPNLYWYRQAAGRGLQLLFYSVGIGQISSEVPQNLSASRPQDRQFILSSKKLLLSDSGFYLCAWGEGNNQPQHFGDGTRLSIL.

The rearrangement uses TRBV10-3 and TRBJ1-2, with D possibly TRBD1 on 5 matching bases. The CDR3 sequence is 16 residues long. The germline gives CDR1 ENHRY, CDR2 SYGVKD. V was cut by 3 bases and J by 5 bases, with 19 bases left in between. CDR3 bases: TGTGCCATCAGTGAAAGGTTTGGAGACAGACCTTATGGCTACACCTTC. This sequence encodes CAISERFGDRPYGYTF.

The rearrangement links TRBV5-1 to TRBJ2-3; D is perhaps TRBD1 (6 bases). V dropped 2 bases and J dropped 0 bases, with 10 bases sitting between them. Germline V gene data show CDR1 as SGHRS and CDR2 as YFSETQ. This CDR3 has 15 residues. CDR3 in DNA: TGCGCCAGCAGCTTTGCAGGGGAAAGCACAGATACGCAGTATTTT. It translates to CASSFAGESTDTQYF. The whole variable domain, remainder taken from reference TRBV5-1 and TRBJ2-3, is KAGVTQTPRYLIKTRGQQVTLSCSPISGHRSVSWYQQTPGQGLQFLFEYFSETQRNKGNFPGRFSGRQFSNSRSEMNVSTLELGDSALYLCASSFAGESTDTQYFGPGTRLTVL.

V usage is TRBV3-1 (or the pseudogene TRBV3-2) and J usage is TRBJ2-7; D uncertain. The germline gives CDR1 LGHDT, CDR2 YNNKEL (reference sequence). The CDR3 consists of 10 residues. V was pared by 8 bases and J by 0 bases, with 2 bases between. The CDR3 DNA reads TGTGCCAGCGGCTCCTACGAGCAGTACTTC. Translating it yields CASGSYEQYF.

The chain links TRBV7-2 to TRBJ2-3; 8 bases are a match to TRBD2. The CDR3 extends over 14 amino acids. V shed 4 bases and J 0 bases; nucleotides not matched to a gene: 0. CDR1 is SGHTA, CDR2 FQGNSA, per germline. The CDR3 region is CASSSSGSTDTQYF. The CDR3 DNA reads as TGTGCCAGCAGCTCTAGCGGGAGCACAGATACGCAGTATTTT.

The chain is built from TRBV6-2 or TRBV6-3 and TRBJ2-2, with D tentatively TRBD1 or TRBD2 (5 bases each). Trimming cost V 0 bases and J 2 bases, with 10 bases left between them. Germline assignment: CDR1 MNHEY and CDR2 SVGEGT. The length of the CDR3 is 16 residues. The CDR3 here is CASSYSLRDNTGELFF. The CDR3 coding sequence is TGTGCCAGCAGTTACTCGCTACGGGACAACACCGGGGAGCTGTTTTTT.

V is TRBV28 and J is TRBJ1-6, with 9 bases aligning to TRBD1. Germline V gene sequence: CDR1 MDHEN, CDR2 SYDVKM. After removal of 5 bases from V and 7 bases from J, the junction contained 6 bases not matched to a gene. CDR3 length: 15 amino acids. The CDR3 here is CASSPGQGWNSPLHF. The CDR3 bases are TGTGCCAGCAGTCCGGGACAGGGCTGGAATTCACCCCTCCACTTT.

The chain combines TRBV27 with TRBJ1-1, with D perhaps TRBD1 (5 bases). V was cut by 1 base and J by 1 base, with 10 bases left in between. The CDR3 runs to 15 residues. From germline, CDR1 is MNHEY and CDR2 SMNVEV (reference sequence). Here the CDR3 reads CASSLLPGGNTEAFF. Written as DNA, the CDR3 is TGTGCCAGCAGTTTATTACCGGGGGGGAACACTGAAGCTTTCTTT.

The chain is built from TRBV15 and TRBJ2-2; TRBD1 agrees at 7 bases. Germline loops: CDR1 LNHNV, CDR2 YYDKDF (reference sequence). Germline trimming cut 5 bases from V and 4 bases from J; bases unmatched to any gene: 7. CDR3 size: 15 residues. CDR3 DNA sequence: TGTGCCACCAGCGGTGGGACAGCATTCACCGGGGAGCTGTTTTTT. It yields the protein CATSGGTAFTGELFF. Full variable domain (remainder filled in from reference TRBV15 and TRBJ2-2): DAMVIQNPRYQVTQFGKPVTLSCSQTLNHNVMYWYQQKSSQAPKLLFHYYDKDFNNEADTPDNFQSRRPNTSFCFLDIRSPGLGDTAMYLCATSGGTAFTGELFFGEGSRLTVL.

The J gene is TRBJ2-3, the V gene TRBV14, with no clear D. The CDR3 has 13 amino acids. The germline V gene encodes CDR1 SGHDN and CDR2 FVKESK. The V end was cut by 1 base, the J end by 7 bases, with 9 bases between. CDR3 loop: CASSQGRIYTQYF. The CDR3 DNA is TGTGCCAGCAGCCAAGGTCGGATTTATACGCAGTATTTT.

This rearrangement joins TRBV11-3 to TRBJ2-3, with D possibly TRBD2 on 5 matching bases. This CDR3 contains 14 residues. Germline CDR1 reads SGHNT; CDR2 reads YENEEA. The germline V and J ends were trimmed by 5 bases and 9 bases, with 18 bases remaining between them. CDR3 coding DNA: TGTGCCAGCAGCCGAAAATTTGACTACTCCACGCAGTATTTT. Encoded protein: CASSRKFDYSTQYF.

The chain uses TRBV9 and TRBJ1-5, with TRBD1 matching 9 bases. The length of the CDR3 is 15 residues. Germline V lookup: CDR1 SGDLS, CDR2 YYNGEE. Unmatched junction bases numbered 7, after V lost 2 bases and J lost 7 bases. The CDR3 coding sequence is TGTGCCAGCAGCGTGGGACAGGGAGGATTACAGCCCCAGCATTTT. Amino acid sequence: CASSVGQGGLQPQHF.

V usage is TRBV25-1 and J usage is TRBJ2-7, with D possibly being TRBD2 (6 bases). From germline, CDR1 is MGHDK and CDR2 SYGVNS. CDR3 length equals 15 residues. The ends were cut back, 0 bases at V and 0 bases at J, with 9 bases in the middle. The chain's CDR3 is CASSEYSGNSYEQYF. As DNA, the CDR3 is TGTGCCAGCAGTGAATATAGCGGCAACTCCTACGAGCAGTACTTC.

The J gene is TRBJ1-4, the V gene TRBV27; TRBD1 matches at 8 bases. The CDR3 runs to 15 residues. The germline V gene has CDR1 MNHEY and CDR2 SMNVEV (reference sequence). V gave up 6 bases and J gave up 3 bases; unmatched junction bases: 6. The CDR3 is CASSTRTGSNEKLFF. The CDR3 DNA reads as TGTGCCAGCAGCACCAGGACAGGGTCTAATGAAAAACTGTTTTTT.